This T cell receptor (beta chain) derives from a study of blood T cell repertoires in COVID-19. Repertoires were generated with immunoSEQ multiplex PCR, while TCRdb's copy carries only in-frame clones and drops some. This table holds a few hundred thousand clones, 88% found once. Assignments of participants to cohorts depended upon their own reported clinical history. V gave up 1 base and J gave up 8 bases, with 5 bases separating them. The germline V gene encodes CDR1 SEHNR and CDR2 FQNEAQ (reference sequence). CDR3 length: 12 amino acids. The sequencing input was PBMCs or T cells enriched from blood (not recorded which). The sequence came from a woman in her twenties or thirties who had been exposed to COVID-19. The rearrangement uses TRBV7-9 and TRBJ1-4; unclear D gene. The chain's CDR3 is CASSLVEEKLFF. The CDR3 DNA reads as TGTGCCAGCAGCTTAGTTGAGGAAAAACTGTTTTTT.